This T cell receptor beta chain was documented in a study of CD4 and CD8 cells across lung adenocarcinoma regions. The patients had localized lung adenocarcinoma, a non-small cell subtype. This clonotype is medium-sized in the sample. TCRdb fed the PCR reads into MiXCR, producing one record per CDR3 protein. The sample yields approximately 3,700 distinct CDR3 sequences, approximately 57% seen once. Per germline, CDR1 MNHNS and CDR2 SASEGT. CDR3 size: 15 residues. Trimming left V 3 bases short and J 6 bases short, with 14 bases between. The V and J genes are TRBV6-1 and TRBJ1-4; the D gene is possibly TRBD1 (5 bases). The clonotype was recovered from a female donor with lung adenocarcinoma. The CD4 and CD8 labels of this study may be unreliable. The sample comprised CD4+ T cells from the margin of a lung tumor. CDR3 in DNA: TGTGCCAGCAGTGACCGGGGGAGTGGACATGAAAAACTGTTTTTT. It codes for CASSDRGSGHEKLFF.